This TCR beta chain was captured in a study of blood T cell repertoires in COVID-19. Looking at the study overall: PBMCs, B-cell-depleted T cells, or T cells were the source of the cDNA or gDNA that made up the material.

Produced via immunoSEQ multiplex PCR; TCRdb's table is partial and in-frame only. The sample has fewer than 250,000 clones; around 84% are singletons. The CDR3 loop spans 13 amino acids. Germline-derived CDR1 and CDR2 are SNHLY and FYNNEI. Trimming took off 8 bases at V and 4 bases at J, with 14 bases between the two ends. Sequencing was carried out using peripheral blood. The sequence came from a man over 45 with acute or convalescent COVID-19. The rearrangement joins TRBV2 to TRBJ1-1; tentatively, D is TRBD1 (6 bases). The CDR3: CASLFRQATEAFF. CDR3 sequence (DNA): TGTGCCAGCTTGTTTAGACAGGCCACTGAAGCTTTCTTT.